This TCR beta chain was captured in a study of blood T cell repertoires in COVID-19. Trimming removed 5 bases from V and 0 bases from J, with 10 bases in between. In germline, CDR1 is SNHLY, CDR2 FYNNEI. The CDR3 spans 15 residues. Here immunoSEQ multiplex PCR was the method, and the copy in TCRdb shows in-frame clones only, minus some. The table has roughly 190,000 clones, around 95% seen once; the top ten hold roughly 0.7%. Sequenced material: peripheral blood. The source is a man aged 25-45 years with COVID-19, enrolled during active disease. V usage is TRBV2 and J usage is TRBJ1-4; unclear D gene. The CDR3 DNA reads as TGTGCCAGCAGTAAGTTCGGGACAACTAATGAAAAACTGTTTTTT. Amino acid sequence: CASSKFGTTNEKLFF. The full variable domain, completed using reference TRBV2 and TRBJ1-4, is EPEVTQTPSHQVTQMGQEVILRCVPISNHLYFYWYRQILGQKVEFLVSFYNNEISEKSEIFDDQFSVERPDGSNFTLKIRSTKLEDSAMYFCASSKFGTTNEKLFFGSGTQLSVL.